Sequencing of this T cell receptor beta chain was carried out in a study of beta chain features in type 1 diabetes. All of the isolated RNA was reverse transcribed, so expressed TCRB transcripts were sequenced. Libraries were prepared by immunoSEQ multiplex PCR; TCRdb keeps only in-frame clonotypes and omits some of them. The table records roughly 230,000 clones, over 7.5% of them present only once. The CDR3 has 15 amino acids. Germline V lookup: CDR1 SQVTM, CDR2 ANQGSEA. V lost 4 bases to trimming and J lost 1 base; unmatched junction nucleotides: 8. This clone was found a few times. Sequencing was done on a sample of naive CD4+ T cells from blood. The chain uses TRBV29-1 and TRBJ2-3; 7 positions agree with TRBD2. This TCR was sampled from a woman in her late teens or twenties in good health. The CDR3 DNA reads as TGCAGCGTTGTAGTCGCTAGCGGTCGCACAGATACGCAGTATTTT. Translation: CSVVVASGRTDTQYF.